The rows below give T cell receptor beta chains drawn from one sample of a study of blood T cell repertoires in COVID-19. Measured with immunoSEQ multiplex PCR; TCRdb has only the in-frame clones, and not every one. The table has about 44,000 clones, about nine tenths seen once. Sequenced input: peripheral blood. These receptor sequences come from a man in his sixties or seventies with active COVID-19. Each CDR3 is given with its conserved first and last residue. D genes are given only for firm matches. Rows may omit the clone size; those that give it use once, few, many or a size class.

abundance	v_gene	d_gene	j_gene	CDR3aa	CDR3nt
-	TRBV7-3	-	TRBJ2-1	CASSLIDTRNYNEQFF	TGTGCCAGCAGCTTAATTGACACTAGGAACTACAATGAGCAGTTCTTC
-	TRBV3-1/TRBV3-2	TRBD1	TRBJ2-7	CASSTQGVSLHEQYF	TGTGCCAGCAGCACCCAGGGGGTGTCCCTCCACGAGCAGTACTTC
once	TRBV5-1	-	TRBJ2-1	CASSLRRSSYNEQFF	TGCGCCAGCAGCTTGAGGAGATCTTCCTACAATGAGCAGTTCTTC
once	TRBV7-6	-	TRBJ2-3	CASSAGQGITDTQYF	TGTGCCAGCAGCGCTGGGCAGGGGATCACAGATACGCAGTATTTT
-	TRBV15	-	TRBJ2-5	CATSTSAVQETQYF	TGTGCCACCAGCACTAGCGCCGTACAAGAGACCCAGTACTTC
few	TRBV5-4	-	TRBJ2-7	CASSSRGLSYEQYF	TGTGCCAGCAGCTCGCGGGGGCTCTCCTACGAGCAGTACTTC
once	TRBV5-4	-	TRBJ2-7	CASSLEAGFGEQYF	TGTGCCAGCAGCTTGGAGGCAGGGTTCGGCGAGCAGTACTTC
-	TRBV24-1	-	TRBJ1-2	CATSDSGRQGGYGYTF	TGTGCCACCAGTGATTCCGGGAGGCAGGGAGGCTATGGCTACACCTTC
-	TRBV19	-	TRBJ2-3	CASSITSSDTQYF	TGTGCCAGTAGTATCACTAGCTCAGATACGCAGTATTTT
-	TRBV6-6	-	TRBJ1-1	CAAITGSYAEAFF	TGTGCCGCTATCACAGGGTCATACGCTGAAGCTTTCTTT
-	TRBV5-6	TRBD1	TRBJ2-7	CASSGQTGVGEQYF	TGTGCCAGCAGCGGACAGACAGGGGTGGGTGAGCAGTACTTC
-	TRBV2	TRBD2	TRBJ2-7	CASTLLAGGYEQYF	TGTGCCAGCACGCTGCTAGCGGGGGGCTACGAGCAGTACTTC
medium-sized	TRBV9	-	TRBJ1-5	CASSAGTSNQPQHF	TGTGCCAGCAGCGCCGGGACAAGCAATCAGCCCCAGCATTTT
few	TRBV28	-	TRBJ2-7	CASSSPLLAGSYEQYF	TGTGCCAGCAGTTCCCCGCTCTTAGCTGGATCCTACGAGCAGTACTTC
-	TRBV6-5	TRBD2	TRBJ2-7	CASSSSSGGALKQYF	TGTGCCAGCAGTTCCTCGAGCGGGGGGGCCTTAAAGCAGTACTTC
few	TRBV6-5	TRBD1	TRBJ2-7	CASSYSWTGYEQYF	TGTGCCAGCAGTTACTCGTGGACAGGGTACGAGCAGTACTTC
few	TRBV6-5	TRBD2	TRBJ2-2	CASSYPRTSGVGELFF	TGTGCCAGCAGTTACCCTAGGACTAGCGGGGTTGGGGAGCTGTTTTTT
-	TRBV3-1/TRBV3-2	TRBD1	TRBJ2-7	CASSQDTGQGAYEQYF	TGTGCCAGCAGCCAAGATACAGGACAGGGAGCCTACGAGCAGTACTTC
-	TRBV19	TRBD1	TRBJ1-1	CASSKPTSGGTESEAFF	TGTGCCAGTAGTAAACCTACCTCCGGCGGGACAGAGTCTGAAGCTTTCTTT
-	TRBV7-3	TRBD1	TRBJ2-1	CASSTTGAHNEQFF	TGTGCCAGCAGCACAACAGGGGCCCACAATGAGCAGTTCTTC
-	TRBV6-6	TRBD2	TRBJ2-7	CASRPPNGGFSEQYF	TGTGCCAGCCGACCCCCGAACGGGGGGTTTTCCGAGCAGTACTTC
-	TRBV20-1	-	TRBJ2-7	CSASLRDSQYF	TGCAGTGCTAGCCTTCGGGACTCGCAGTACTTC
-	TRBV10-3	TRBD1	TRBJ2-2	CAISEETDRGITGELFF	TGTGCCATCAGTGAGGAGACGGACAGGGGAATCACCGGGGAGCTGTTTTTT
-	TRBV7-2	-	TRBJ1-5	CASSASQGMGQPQHF	TGTGCCAGCAGCGCATCACAGGGTATGGGTCAGCCCCAGCATTTT
-	TRBV7-2	TRBD1	TRBJ2-7	CASSLGTVYEQYF	TGTGCCAGCAGCCTCGGGACAGTCTACGAGCAGTACTTC
-	TRBV2	TRBD2	TRBJ2-1	CASSEGTSGHNEQFF	TGTGCCAGCAGTGAAGGGACTAGCGGCCACAATGAGCAGTTCTTC
-	TRBV18	-	TRBJ2-5	CASSPPAGETQYF	TGTGCCAGCTCACCACCCGCCGGGGAGACCCAGTACTTC
once	TRBV7-9	TRBD2	TRBJ2-5	CASGGGGAIETQYF	TGTGCCAGCGGTGGCGGGGGGGCCATAGAGACCCAGTACTTC
once	TRBV7-8	TRBD2	TRBJ2-1	CASSLAGSGGADEQFF	TGTGCCAGCAGCTTAGCGGGGAGCGGGGGGGCGGATGAGCAGTTCTTC
-	TRBV19	TRBD1	TRBJ1-2	CASRHRGRPFYGYTF	TGTGCCAGTAGACACAGGGGGCGACCGTTCTATGGCTACACCTTC
-	TRBV7-9	TRBD2	TRBJ2-3	CASSLVAGVDTQYF	TGTGCCAGCAGCTTAGTTGCGGGGGTAGATACGCAGTATTTT
-	TRBV7-2	TRBD2	TRBJ2-5	CASSWGLAGGQETQYF	TGTGCCAGCAGCTGGGGACTAGCGGGGGGACAAGAGACCCAGTACTTC
-	TRBV19	TRBD1	TRBJ2-7	CASSQGTGSYEQYF	TGTGCCAGTAGTCAAGGGACAGGCTCCTACGAGCAGTACTTC
-	TRBV28	-	TRBJ1-1	CASSFQGWSTEAFF	TGTGCCAGCAGTTTTCAGGGATGGAGCACTGAAGCTTTCTTT
-	TRBV9	TRBD1	TRBJ1-3	CASSGRQGSGNTIYF	TGTGCCAGCAGCGGACGACAGGGGAGCGGAAACACCATATATTTT
-	TRBV28	-	TRBJ2-7	CASSVPGQSNSYEQYF	TGTGCTTCCAGCGTTCCCGGACAGAGTAATTCCTACGAGCAGTACTTC
-	TRBV5-1	-	TRBJ2-3	CASSLITDITTDTQYF	TGCGCCAGCAGCTTGATAACAGATATTACCACAGATACGCAGTATTTT
-	TRBV4-1	-	TRBJ1-1	CASSHLQGNTEAFF	TGCGCCAGCAGCCACCTACAGGGAAACACTGAAGCTTTCTTT
-	TRBV5-1	TRBD2	TRBJ2-3	CASSLPSGGLVPVRTDTQYF	TGCGCCAGCAGCTTACCTAGCGGGGGCCTGGTACCTGTACGCACAGATACGCAGTATTTT
-	TRBV9	TRBD2	TRBJ2-7	CASSVAAGGSSYEQYF	TGTGCCAGCAGCGTAGCGGCGGGGGGCTCCTCCTACGAGCAGTACTTC
-	TRBV7-2	-	TRBJ2-3	CASSPRGASTDTQYF	TGTGCCAGCAGCCCACGGGGAGCCAGCACAGATACGCAGTATTTT
-	TRBV7-9	-	TRBJ1-4	CASSQTGEYEKLFF	TGTGCCAGCAGCCAAACTGGGGAGTATGAAAAACTGTTTTTT
-	TRBV10-3	-	TRBJ1-5	CASGQTDQPQHF	TGTGCCAGCGGACAGACAGATCAGCCCCAGCATTTT
-	TRBV20-1	-	TRBJ1-3	CSASRLTGNTIYF	TGCAGTGCTAGTCGGTTAACTGGAAACACCATATATTTT
once	TRBV6-2/TRBV6-3	-	TRBJ2-3	CASSLGLVTDTQYF	TGTGCCAGCAGTTTGGGTCTAGTGACAGATACGCAGTATTTT
-	TRBV5-1	-	TRBJ1-5	CASSLGRDQPQHF	TGCGCCAGCAGCTTAGGCAGGGATCAGCCCCAGCATTTT
-	TRBV9	TRBD1	TRBJ2-2	CASNTGEYTGELFF	TGTGCCAGCAATACAGGGGAGTACACCGGGGAGCTGTTTTTT
-	TRBV3-1/TRBV3-2	TRBD2	TRBJ2-7	CASSQDLASGGSEQYF	TGTGCCAGCAGCCAAGATCTGGCTAGCGGGGGTAGCGAGCAGTACTTC
-	TRBV6-1	TRBD2	TRBJ2-5	CASSDSGGAVETQYF	TGTGCCAGCAGTGATAGCGGGGGGGCCGTGGAGACCCAGTACTTC
-	TRBV18	-	TRBJ2-1	CASSPPDFSSYNEQFF	TGTGCCAGCTCACCGCCTGACTTTAGCTCCTACAATGAGCAGTTCTTC
-	TRBV29-1	TRBD1	TRBJ2-7	CSALRPGQKYEQYF	TGCAGCGCCCTGAGGCCGGGACAGAAATACGAGCAGTACTTC
-	TRBV7-3	TRBD1	TRBJ1-1	CASSSPGQSEAFF	TGTGCCAGCAGCTCTCCGGGACAGAGTGAAGCTTTCTTT
once	TRBV11-2	-	TRBJ2-3	CASSPPGVGTDTQYF	TGTGCCAGCAGCCCCCCGGGAGTCGGCACAGATACGCAGTATTTT